Sequencing of this T cell receptor beta chain was carried out in a study of T cells in Graves' hyperthyroidism and ophthalmopathy. A word on this clonotype: As yet, its antigen is unknown. A read error is possible here, since a much larger clone lies one base away.

Each diagnosis drew on symptoms, thyroxine, TRAb, thyroid ultrasound and orbital computed tomography findings. Amplification of TCR beta CDR3 regions was performed using RNA transcripts as template. With the HTBI primer set, the TCR CDR3 went through a first round of RT-PCR. TCRdb analysed the multiplex PCR reads with MiXCR anew, one entry per CDR3 protein. The table shows roughly 350,000 distinct CDR3 sequences, with 13% to 15% occurring only once. Study-level results: In the blood, most expanded thyroid clonotypes above 0.001 appeared as well. Stable hyperthyroidism and ophthalmopathy were separated using 13 V-J signatures.

The sample comprised blood. This receptor was identified in a woman in her thirties with Graves' ophthalmopathy.

CDR3 region: CASSFAGTGTLGYTF. The CDR3 DNA follows: TGTGCCAGCAGCTTCGCGGGGACAGGGACGTTGGGCTACACCTTC. This chain links TRBV11-2 with TRBJ1-2; 9 nucleotides agree with TRBD1. Germline CDR1 SGHAT, CDR2 FQNNGV. V lost 3 bases and J lost 8; bases outside the gene matches: 10. CDR3 size: 15 residues. The full variable domain, in which reference TRBV11-2 and TRBJ1-2 provide the parts outside the CDR3, is EAGVAQSPRYKIIEKRQSVAFWCNPISGHATLYWYQQILGQGPKLLIQFQNNGVVDDSQLPKDRFSAERLKGVDSTLKIQPAKLEDSAVYLCASSFAGTGTLGYTFGSGTRLTVV.